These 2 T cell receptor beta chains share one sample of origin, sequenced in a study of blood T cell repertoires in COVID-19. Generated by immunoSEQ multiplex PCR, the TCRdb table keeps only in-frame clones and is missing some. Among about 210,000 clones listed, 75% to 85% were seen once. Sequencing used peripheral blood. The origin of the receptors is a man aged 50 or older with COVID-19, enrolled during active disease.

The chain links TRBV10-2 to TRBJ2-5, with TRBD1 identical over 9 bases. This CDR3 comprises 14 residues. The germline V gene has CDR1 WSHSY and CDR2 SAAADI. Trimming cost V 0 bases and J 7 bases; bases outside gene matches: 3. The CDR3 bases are TGCGCCAGCAGTGAGTCCGGGACAGGGCCGACCCAGTACTTC. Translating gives CASSESGTGPTQYF.

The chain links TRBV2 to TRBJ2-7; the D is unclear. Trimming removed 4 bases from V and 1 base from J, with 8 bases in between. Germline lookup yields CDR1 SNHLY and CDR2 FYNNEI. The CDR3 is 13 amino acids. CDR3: CASSGGRSYEQYF. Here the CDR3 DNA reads TGTGCCAGCAGTGGAGGTCGATCCTACGAGCAGTACTTC.